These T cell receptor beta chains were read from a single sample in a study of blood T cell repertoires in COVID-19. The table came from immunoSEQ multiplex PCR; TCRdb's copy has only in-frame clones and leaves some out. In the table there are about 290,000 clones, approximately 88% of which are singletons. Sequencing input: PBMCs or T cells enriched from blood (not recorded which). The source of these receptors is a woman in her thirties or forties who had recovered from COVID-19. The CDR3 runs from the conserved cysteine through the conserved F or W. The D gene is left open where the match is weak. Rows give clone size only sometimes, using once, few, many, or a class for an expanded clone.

CDR3 DNA: TGTGCCAGCAGTTACCGAGGGAGTTGGAAGTACAATGAGCAGTTCTTC
CDR3 protein: CASSYRGSWKYNEQFF
clone size: -
J gene: TRBJ2-1
V gene: TRBV6-2/TRBV6-3
D gene: -

CDR3 DNA: TGTGCCAGCAAGTCCGGGACAGGGGACTACAATGAGCAGTTCTTC
CDR3 protein: CASKSGTGDYNEQFF
clone size: -
J gene: TRBJ2-1
V gene: TRBV2
D gene: TRBD1

CDR3 DNA: TGCGCCAGCAGCTCGGCCGACCAGGGAAGGACTGAAGCTTTCTTT
CDR3 protein: CASSSADQGRTEAFF
clone size: -
J gene: TRBJ1-1
V gene: TRBV5-1
D gene: -

CDR3 DNA: TGTGCCAGCAGCCCAACTAGCGGAGGCCAAGAGACCCAGTACTTC
CDR3 protein: CASSPTSGGQETQYF
clone size: -
J gene: TRBJ2-5
V gene: TRBV11-2
D gene: TRBD2

CDR3 DNA: TGTGCCAGCTCACGAGGGACAGAACACTATGGCTACACCTTC
CDR3 protein: CASSRGTEHYGYTF
clone size: -
J gene: TRBJ1-2
V gene: TRBV18
D gene: TRBD1

CDR3 DNA: TGCGCCAGCAGCTTGGGAGTAGCGGGGAACACCGGGGAGCTGTTTTTT
CDR3 protein: CASSLGVAGNTGELFF
clone size: -
J gene: TRBJ2-2
V gene: TRBV5-1
D gene: TRBD2

CDR3 DNA: TGTGCCACCCGCGGGCGGCTCAATCAGCCCCAGCATTTT
CDR3 protein: CATRGRLNQPQHF
clone size: few
J gene: TRBJ1-5
V gene: TRBV19
D gene: -

CDR3 DNA: TGTGCCAGCAGATTGACAATGGCTGATGGCTACACCTTC
CDR3 protein: CASRLTMADGYTF
clone size: -
J gene: TRBJ1-2
V gene: TRBV6-5
D gene: -

CDR3 DNA: TGTGCCAGTAGTAACATCTTGGGACAGAAAAAATATGGCTACACCTTC
CDR3 protein: CASSNILGQKKYGYTF
clone size: -
J gene: TRBJ1-2
V gene: TRBV19
D gene: TRBD1

CDR3 DNA: TGCAGTGCTAGTTCAGGGGTAAACAAGAAGAACACTGAAGCTTTCTTT
CDR3 protein: CSASSGVNKKNTEAFF
clone size: once
J gene: TRBJ1-1
V gene: TRBV20-1
D gene: -